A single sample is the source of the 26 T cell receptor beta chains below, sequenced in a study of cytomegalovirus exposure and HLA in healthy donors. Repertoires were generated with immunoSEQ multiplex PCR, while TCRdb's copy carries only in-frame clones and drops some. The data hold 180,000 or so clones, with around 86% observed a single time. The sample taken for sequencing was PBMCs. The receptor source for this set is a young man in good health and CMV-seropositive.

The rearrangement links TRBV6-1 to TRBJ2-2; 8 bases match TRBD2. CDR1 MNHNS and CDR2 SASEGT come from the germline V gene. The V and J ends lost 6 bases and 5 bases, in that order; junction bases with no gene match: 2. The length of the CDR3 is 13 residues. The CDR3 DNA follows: TGTGCCAGCAGCGGGAGGGATACCGGGGAGCTGTTTTTT. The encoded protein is CASSGRDTGELFF.

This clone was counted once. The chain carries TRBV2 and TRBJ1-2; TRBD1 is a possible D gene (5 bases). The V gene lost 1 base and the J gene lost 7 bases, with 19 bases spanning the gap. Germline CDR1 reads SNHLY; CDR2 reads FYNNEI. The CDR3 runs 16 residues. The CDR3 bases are TGTGCCAGCAGTGAAGGGGGCATACCCGACGTGAGTGGCTACACCTTC. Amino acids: CASSEGGIPDVSGYTF.

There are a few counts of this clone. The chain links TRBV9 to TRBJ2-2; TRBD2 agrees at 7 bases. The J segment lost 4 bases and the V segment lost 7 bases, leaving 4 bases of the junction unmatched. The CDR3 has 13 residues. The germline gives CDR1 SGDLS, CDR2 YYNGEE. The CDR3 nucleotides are TGTGCCAGCCGGGCTAGCGGCACCGGGGAGCTGTTTTTT. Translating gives CASRASGTGELFF.

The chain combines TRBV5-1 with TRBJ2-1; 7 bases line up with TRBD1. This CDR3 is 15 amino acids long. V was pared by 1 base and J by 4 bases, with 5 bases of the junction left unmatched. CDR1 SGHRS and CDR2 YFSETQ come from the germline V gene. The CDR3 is CASSLRTGVYNEQFF. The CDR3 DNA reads TGCGCCAGCAGCTTGAGAACAGGGGTATACAATGAGCAGTTCTTC.

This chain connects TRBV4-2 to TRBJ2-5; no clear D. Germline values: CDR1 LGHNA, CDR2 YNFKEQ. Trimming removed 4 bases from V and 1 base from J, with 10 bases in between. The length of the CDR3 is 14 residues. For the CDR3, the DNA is TGTGCCAGCAGCCCGTCTTTTCCCCAAGAGACCCAGTACTTC. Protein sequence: CASSPSFPQETQYF.

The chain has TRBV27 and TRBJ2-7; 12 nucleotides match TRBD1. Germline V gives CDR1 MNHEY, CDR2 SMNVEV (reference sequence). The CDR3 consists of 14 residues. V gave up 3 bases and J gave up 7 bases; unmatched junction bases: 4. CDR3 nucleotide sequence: TGTGCCAGCAGTTTGGGACAGGGGGCAGATGAGCAGTACTTC. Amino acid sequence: CASSLGQGADEQYF.

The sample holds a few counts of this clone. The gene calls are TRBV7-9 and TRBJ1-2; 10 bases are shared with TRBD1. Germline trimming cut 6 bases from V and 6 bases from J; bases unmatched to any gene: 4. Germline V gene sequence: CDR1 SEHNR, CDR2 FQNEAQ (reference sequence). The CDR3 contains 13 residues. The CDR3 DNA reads TGTGCCAGCAGTTCCGGGACAGGGGATGGCTACACCTTC. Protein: CASSSGTGDGYTF.

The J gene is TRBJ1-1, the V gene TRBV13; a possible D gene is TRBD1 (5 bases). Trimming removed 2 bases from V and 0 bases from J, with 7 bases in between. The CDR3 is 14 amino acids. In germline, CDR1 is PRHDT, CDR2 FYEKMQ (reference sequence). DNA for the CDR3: TGTGCCAGCAGCTTACCGACAGTGAACACTGAAGCTTTCTTT. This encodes CASSLPTVNTEAFF.

The CDR3 nucleotides read TGCGCCAGCAGCCAAGATAGCGGGGCGCAGGGTGCTGAGCAGTTCTTC. This sequence encodes CASSQDSGAQGAEQFF. This chain uses TRBV4-3 with TRBJ2-1, with 8 bases fitting TRBD2. The CDR3 has 16 amino acids. Looked up from germline, CDR1 is LGHNA and CDR2 is YSLEER. The J segment lost 9 bases and the V segment lost 0 bases, leaving 10 bases of the junction unmatched.

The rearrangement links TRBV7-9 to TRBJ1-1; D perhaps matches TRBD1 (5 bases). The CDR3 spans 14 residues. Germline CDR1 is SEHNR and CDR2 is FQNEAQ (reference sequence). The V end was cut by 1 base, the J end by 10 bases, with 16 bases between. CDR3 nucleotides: TGTGCCAGCAGCTTAGGTTTCAGGGCCATTGGAGCTTTCTTT. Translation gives CASSLGFRAIGAFF.

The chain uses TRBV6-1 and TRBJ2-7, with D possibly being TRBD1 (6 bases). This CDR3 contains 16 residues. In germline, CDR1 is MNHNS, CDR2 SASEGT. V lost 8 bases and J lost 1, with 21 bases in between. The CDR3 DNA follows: TGTGCCAGCGGTGCAGGGGCGACTCACCTATCCTACGAGCAGTACTTC. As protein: CASGAGATHLSYEQYF.

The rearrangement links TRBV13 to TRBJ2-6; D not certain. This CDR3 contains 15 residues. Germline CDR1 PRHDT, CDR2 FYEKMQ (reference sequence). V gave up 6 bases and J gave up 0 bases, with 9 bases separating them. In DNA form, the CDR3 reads TGTGCCAGCAGGCCGACTCCCTCTGGGGCCAACGTCCTGACTTTC. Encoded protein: CASRPTPSGANVLTF.

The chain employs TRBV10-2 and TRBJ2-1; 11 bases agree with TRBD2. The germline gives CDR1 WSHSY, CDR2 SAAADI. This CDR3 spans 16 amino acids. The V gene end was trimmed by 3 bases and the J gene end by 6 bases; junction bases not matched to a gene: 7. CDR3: CASSDPGTSGGNEQFF. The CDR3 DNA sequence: TGCGCCAGCAGTGACCCCGGGACTAGCGGTGGCAATGAGCAGTTCTTC.

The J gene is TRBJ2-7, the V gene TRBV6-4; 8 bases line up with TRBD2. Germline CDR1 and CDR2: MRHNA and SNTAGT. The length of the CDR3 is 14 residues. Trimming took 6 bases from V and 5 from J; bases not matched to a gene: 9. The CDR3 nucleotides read TGTGCCAGCAGCGCCATCGCGGGGGGCAACGAGCAGTACTTC. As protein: CASSAIAGGNEQYF.

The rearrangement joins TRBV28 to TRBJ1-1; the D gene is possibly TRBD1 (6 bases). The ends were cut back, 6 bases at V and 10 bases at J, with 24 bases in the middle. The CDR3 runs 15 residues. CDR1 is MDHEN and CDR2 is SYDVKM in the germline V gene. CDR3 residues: CASSLTDSGLVVAFF. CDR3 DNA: TGTGCCAGCAGCCTGACGGACAGTGGGTTGGTGGTAGCTTTCTTT.

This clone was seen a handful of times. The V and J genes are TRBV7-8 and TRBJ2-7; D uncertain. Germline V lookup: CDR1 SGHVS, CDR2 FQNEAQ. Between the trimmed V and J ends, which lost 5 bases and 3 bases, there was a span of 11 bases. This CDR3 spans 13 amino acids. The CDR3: CASSPRRSYEQYF. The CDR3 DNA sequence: TGTGCCAGCAGCCCACGACGGAGCTACGAGCAGTACTTC.

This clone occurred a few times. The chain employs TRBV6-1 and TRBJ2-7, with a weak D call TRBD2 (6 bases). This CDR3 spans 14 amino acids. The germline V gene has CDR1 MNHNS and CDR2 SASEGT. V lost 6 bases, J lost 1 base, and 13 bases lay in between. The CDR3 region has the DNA TGTGCCAGCAGACCGCGGGGAACTTCCTACGAGCAGTACTTC. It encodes CASRPRGTSYEQYF.

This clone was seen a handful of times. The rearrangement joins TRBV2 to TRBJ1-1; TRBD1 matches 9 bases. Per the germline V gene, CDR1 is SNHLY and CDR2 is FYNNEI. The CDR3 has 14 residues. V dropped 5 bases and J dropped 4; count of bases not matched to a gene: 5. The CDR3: CASSQQGAATEAFF. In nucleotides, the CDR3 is TGTGCCAGCAGTCAACAGGGGGCGGCCACTGAAGCTTTCTTT.

CDR3 amino acids: CASSLALNQPQHF. The CDR3 DNA follows: TGTGCCAGCAGCTTAGCCCTTAATCAGCCCCAGCATTTT. The chain is built from TRBV7-2 and TRBJ1-5; D gene ambiguous. The CDR3 has 13 residues. Germline V CDR1 and CDR2: SGHTA, FQGNSA. The ends were cut back, 0 bases at V and 4 bases at J, with 4 bases in the middle.

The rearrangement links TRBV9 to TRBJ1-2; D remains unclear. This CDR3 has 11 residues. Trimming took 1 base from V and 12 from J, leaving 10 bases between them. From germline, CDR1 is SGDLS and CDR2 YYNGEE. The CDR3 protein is CASSVMWRDTF. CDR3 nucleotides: TGTGCCAGCAGCGTAATGTGGAGGGACACCTTC.

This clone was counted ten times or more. The CDR3 here is CASSDGPGGAGTGELFF. The CDR3 bases are TGTGCCAGCAGTGACGGCCCGGGGGGCGCGGGCACCGGGGAGCTGTTTTTT. The chain uses TRBV6-4 and TRBJ2-2; a possible D gene is TRBD2 (7 bases). Per germline, CDR1 MRHNA and CDR2 SNTAGT. The CDR3 is 17 residues long. V lost 2 bases to trimming and J lost 4 bases, with 17 bases between them.

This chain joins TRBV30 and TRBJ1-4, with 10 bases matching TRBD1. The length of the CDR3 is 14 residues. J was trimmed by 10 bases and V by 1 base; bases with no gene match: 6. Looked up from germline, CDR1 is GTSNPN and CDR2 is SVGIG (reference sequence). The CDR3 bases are TGTGCCTGGAGTGAGGGACAGGGGACGGGAAAACTGTTTTTT. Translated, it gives CAWSEGQGTGKLFF. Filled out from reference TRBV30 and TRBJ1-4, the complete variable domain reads SQTIHQWPATLVQPVGSPLSLECTVEGTSNPNLYWYRQAAGRGLQLLFYSVGIGQISSEVPQNLSASRPQDRQFILSSKKLLLSDSGFYLCAWSEGQGTGKLFFGSGTQLSVL.

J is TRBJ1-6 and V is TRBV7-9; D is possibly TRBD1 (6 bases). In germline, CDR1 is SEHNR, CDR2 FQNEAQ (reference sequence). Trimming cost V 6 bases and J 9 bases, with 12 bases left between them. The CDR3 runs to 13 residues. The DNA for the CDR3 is TGTGCCAGCAGTAGCGGGACATTTTCACCCCTCCACTTT. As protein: CASSSGTFSPLHF.

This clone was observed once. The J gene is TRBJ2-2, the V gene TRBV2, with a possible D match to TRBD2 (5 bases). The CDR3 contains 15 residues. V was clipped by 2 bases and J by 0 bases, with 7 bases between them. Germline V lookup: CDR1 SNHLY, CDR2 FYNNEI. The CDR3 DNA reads TGTGCCAGCAGTGAACTAGCCGCGAACACCGGGGAGCTGTTTTTT. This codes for CASSELAANTGELFF.

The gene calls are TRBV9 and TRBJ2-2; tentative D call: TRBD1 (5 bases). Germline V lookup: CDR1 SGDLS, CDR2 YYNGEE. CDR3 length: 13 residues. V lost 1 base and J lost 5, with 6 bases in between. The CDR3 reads CASSVQGTGELFF. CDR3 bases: TGTGCCAGCAGCGTACAGGGAACCGGGGAGCTGTTTTTT.

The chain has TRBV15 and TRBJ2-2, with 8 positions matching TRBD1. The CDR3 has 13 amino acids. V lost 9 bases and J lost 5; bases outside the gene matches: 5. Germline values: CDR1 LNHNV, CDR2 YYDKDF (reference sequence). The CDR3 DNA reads TGTGCCACTCAGACAGGGGAGACCGGGGAGCTGTTTTTT. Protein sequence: CATQTGETGELFF.